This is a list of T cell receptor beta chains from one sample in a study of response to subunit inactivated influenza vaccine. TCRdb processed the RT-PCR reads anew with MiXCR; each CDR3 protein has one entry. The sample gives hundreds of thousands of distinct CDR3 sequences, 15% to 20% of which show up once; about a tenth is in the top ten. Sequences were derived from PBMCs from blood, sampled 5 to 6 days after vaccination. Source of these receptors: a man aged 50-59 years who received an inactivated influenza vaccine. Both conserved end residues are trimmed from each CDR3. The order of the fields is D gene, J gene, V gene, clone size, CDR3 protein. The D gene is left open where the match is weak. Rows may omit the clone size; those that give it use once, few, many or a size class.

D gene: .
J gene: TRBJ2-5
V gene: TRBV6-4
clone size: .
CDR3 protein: ASSDSASAETQY

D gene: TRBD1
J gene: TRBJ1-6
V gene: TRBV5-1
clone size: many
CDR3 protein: ASSYDGDRASPLH

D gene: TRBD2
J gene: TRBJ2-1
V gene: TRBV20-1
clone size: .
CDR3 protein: SAVKGRGVTYNEQF

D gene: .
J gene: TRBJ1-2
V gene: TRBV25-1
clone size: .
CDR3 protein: ASSESGYNYGYT

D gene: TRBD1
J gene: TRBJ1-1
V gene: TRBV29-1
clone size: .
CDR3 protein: SVEDVPGQGVGAF

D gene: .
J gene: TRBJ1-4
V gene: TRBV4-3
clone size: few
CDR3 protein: ASSQDLLGTNEKLF

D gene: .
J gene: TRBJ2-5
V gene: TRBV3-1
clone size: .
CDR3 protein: ASSTPRGNEETQY

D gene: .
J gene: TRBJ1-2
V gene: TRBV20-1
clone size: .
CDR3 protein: SATGTGGALGNGYT

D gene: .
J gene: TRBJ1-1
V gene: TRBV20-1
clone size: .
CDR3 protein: SARDLGLGNGMMNTEAF

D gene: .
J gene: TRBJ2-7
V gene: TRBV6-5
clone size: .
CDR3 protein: ASSYQGQVGEQY

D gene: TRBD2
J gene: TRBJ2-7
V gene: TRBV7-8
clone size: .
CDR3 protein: ASSKTSGRFYEQY

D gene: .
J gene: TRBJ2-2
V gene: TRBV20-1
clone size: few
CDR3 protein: SAQTAGHTGELF

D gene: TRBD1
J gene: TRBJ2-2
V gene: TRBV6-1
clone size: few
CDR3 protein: ASSQSSTGTNTGELF

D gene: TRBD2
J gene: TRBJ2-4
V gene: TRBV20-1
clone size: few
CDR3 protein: SASPGLAPPKNIQY

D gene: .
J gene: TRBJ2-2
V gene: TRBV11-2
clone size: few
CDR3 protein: ASSLEPPGYGTGELF

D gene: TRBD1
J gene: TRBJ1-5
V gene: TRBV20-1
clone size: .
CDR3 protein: SARPDRVRNQPQH

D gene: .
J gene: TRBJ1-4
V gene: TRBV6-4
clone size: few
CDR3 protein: ASSDWALRFEKLF

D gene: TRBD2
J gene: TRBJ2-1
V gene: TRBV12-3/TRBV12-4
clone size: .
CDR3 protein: ASTVGLAGGPRAEQF

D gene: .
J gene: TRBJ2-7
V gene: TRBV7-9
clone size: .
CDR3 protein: ASSLLSAREQY

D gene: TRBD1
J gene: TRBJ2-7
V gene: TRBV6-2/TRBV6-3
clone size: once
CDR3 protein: ASPSYDRASYEQY

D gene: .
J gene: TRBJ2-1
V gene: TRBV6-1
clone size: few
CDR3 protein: ATARDIAMLEQF

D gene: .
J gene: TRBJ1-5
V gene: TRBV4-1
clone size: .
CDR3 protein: ASSQAAQRPGQPQH

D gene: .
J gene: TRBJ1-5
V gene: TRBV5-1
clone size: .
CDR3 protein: ASSLEGQSGQPQH

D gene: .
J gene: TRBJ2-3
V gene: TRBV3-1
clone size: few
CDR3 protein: ASSQDAGWSYTDTQY

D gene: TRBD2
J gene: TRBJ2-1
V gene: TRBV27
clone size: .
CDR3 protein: ASSGTSGIGEQF

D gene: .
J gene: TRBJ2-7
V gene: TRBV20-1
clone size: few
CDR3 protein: SAQDGATGAYEQY

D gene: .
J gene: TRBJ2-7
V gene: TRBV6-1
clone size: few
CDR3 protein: ASSIGLSYEQY

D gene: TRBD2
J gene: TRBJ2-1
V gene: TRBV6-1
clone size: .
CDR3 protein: ASYGTSGRASYNEQF

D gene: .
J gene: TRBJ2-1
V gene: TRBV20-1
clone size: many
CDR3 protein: SLSGRIYNEQF

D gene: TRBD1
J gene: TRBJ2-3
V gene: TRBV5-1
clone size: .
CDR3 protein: ASSLAVRQGTQY

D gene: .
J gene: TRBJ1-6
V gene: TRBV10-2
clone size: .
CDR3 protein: ASSVGYGSPLH

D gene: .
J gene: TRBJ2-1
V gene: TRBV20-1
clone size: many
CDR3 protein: SASWRGRDEQF

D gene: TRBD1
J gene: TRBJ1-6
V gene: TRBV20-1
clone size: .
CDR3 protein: SGLEGTGVSPLH

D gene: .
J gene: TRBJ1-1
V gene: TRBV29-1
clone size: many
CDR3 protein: SDRQPPMNTEAF

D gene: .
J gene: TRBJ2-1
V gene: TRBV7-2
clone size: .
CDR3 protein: ASSPNWAHNEQF

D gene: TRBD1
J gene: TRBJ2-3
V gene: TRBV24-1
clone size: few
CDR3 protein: ATSDPTPTGGLTDTQY

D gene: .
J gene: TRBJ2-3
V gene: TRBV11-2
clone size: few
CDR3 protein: ASSSYPDTQY